One sample yielded the 2 T cell receptor beta chains listed below, sequenced in a study of T cell responses to AZD1222 COVID-19 vaccine. The data were produced by immunoSEQ multiplex PCR, yet TCRdb's version contains in-frame clones alone and is incomplete. Of 120,000 or so clones listed, about four fifths are singletons. The sequences come from peripheral blood, collected on day 0 of AZD1222 vaccination. These receptors were taken from an adult in good health.

Of note for this clone: As the CDR3 is not closed by the conserved phenylalanine or tryptophan, this likely results from a read error. The limits of the CDR3 on the DNA are not certain, so only TCRdb's listed CDR3 is given. The chain recombines TRBV23-1 with TRBJ1-2. Being an ORF, TRBV23-1 has a function that is uncertain. The CDR3 is 11 residues long, counting both termini. The CDR3 reads CASSQSVLRGG.

V and J are TRBV6-5 and TRBJ2-3; 10 nucleotides line up with TRBD2. The CDR3 sequence is 15 residues long. Germline V gene lookup returns CDR1 MNHEY and CDR2 SVGAGI. With V trimmed by 4 bases and J by 3 bases, 4 bases remained unmatched. The chain's CDR3 is CASSFLAGATDTQYF. The DNA for the CDR3 is TGTGCCAGCAGTTTCCTAGCGGGGGCAACAGATACGCAGTATTTT.